These 2 T cell receptor beta chains were all obtained from the same sample, sequenced in a study of T cells after yellow fever vaccination (dated by TCRdb to about 2019). Libraries were made using 5' RACE. Reads for this sample came from an Illumina NovaSeq 6000. In TCRdb, the public reads were trimmed at Q25 with fastp and aligned with MiXCR, with productive beta chains retained. Rows matching on CDR3 protein sequence are summarized as one entry with the most common DNA and genes. This sample is represented by roughly 170,000 distinct CDR3 sequences; around 9.3% of them were singletons. The ten largest clonotypes hold about 40% of the sample. What the treatment or condition label conveys for this sample: live attenuated yellow fever vaccine strain. The source material was CD8+ T cells sorted from PBMCs, sampled 45 days after the yellow fever booster vaccination. These receptors originate from a man between 18 and 35 years old who received the YFV17D yellow fever vaccine.

This chain links TRBV7-2 with TRBJ2-3; TRBD2 matches at 9 bases. Trimming removed 1 base from V and 1 base from J; junction bases left unmatched: 6. Germline loops: CDR1 SGHTA, CDR2 FQGNSA. The CDR3 covers 17 residues. CDR3 protein: CASSLGFERGGTDTQYF. The CDR3 nucleotides read TGTGCCAGCAGCTTAGGTTTTGAGCGGGGGGGCACAGATACGCAGTATTTT.

This clonotype was counted a few times. The J gene is TRBJ2-1, the V gene TRBV27, with TRBD2 matching 8 bases. The germline V gene encodes CDR1 MNHEY and CDR2 SMNVEV (reference sequence). CDR3 length: 14 amino acids. Trimming cost V 7 bases and J 4 bases; bases outside gene matches: 6. CDR3 nucleotides: TGTGCCAGCACAGGCGGGGGGCGATACAATGAGCAGTTCTTC. This encodes CASTGGGRYNEQFF.